These 8 T cell receptor beta chains originate from one sample sequenced in a study of T cell responses to AZD1222 COVID-19 vaccine. Some clones are missing from TCRdb's copy, which holds only in-frame ones; the method was immunoSEQ multiplex PCR. The data show over 90,000 clones, 80% to 90% seen once. Source: peripheral blood, taken on day 0 of AZD1222 vaccination. The source of these receptors is an adult in good health.

The rearrangement joins TRBV24-1 to TRBJ1-1; 9 bases align to TRBD1. The trim removed 9 bases at V and 7 bases at J, leaving 11 bases unmatched. Per germline, CDR1 KGHDR and CDR2 SFDVKD. There are 14 residues in the CDR3. In nucleotides, the CDR3 is TGTGCCACCCGGTCCCGGGACAGGGCTGGTGAAGCTTTCTTT. It encodes CATRSRDRAGEAFF.

V gene TRBV29-1 combines with J gene TRBJ2-7; D is uncertain. The CDR3 length is 10 residues. Trimming cost V 7 bases and J 6 bases, with 10 bases left between them. Germline lookup yields CDR1 SQVTM and CDR2 ANQGSEA. CDR3 DNA sequence: TGCAGCGCCGCGGACGCCGAGCAGTACTTC. Its translation: CSAADAEQYF.

This chain links TRBV6-5 with TRBJ2-7, with D possibly TRBD1 on 5 matching bases. The V and J ends lost 6 bases and 0 bases respectively, with 15 bases between them. The CDR3 extends over 15 amino acids. CDR1 is MNHEY and CDR2 is SVGAGI in the germline V gene. The CDR3, as DNA: TGTGCCAGCAGCCCACAGGAAGGGATCTCCTACGAGCAGTACTTC. This gives the protein CASSPQEGISYEQYF.

The V and J genes are TRBV20-1 and TRBJ2-4, with 7 bases aligning to TRBD2. The CDR3 runs 16 residues. V lost 3 bases to trimming and J lost 2 bases; unmatched junction nucleotides: 10. The germline CDR1 and CDR2 sequences are DFQATT and SNEGSKA (reference sequence). CDR3 in DNA: TGCAGTGCTAGTCGAGGACTAGGCCCGTCCAAAAACATTCAGTACTTC. Encoded protein: CSASRGLGPSKNIQYF.

The J gene is TRBJ2-2, the V gene TRBV19; a weak D match, TRBD1 (5 bases). CDR1 and CDR2 from the germline V gene are LNHDA and SQIVND (reference sequence). The CDR3 spans 15 residues. The V and J ends lost 10 bases and 0 bases respectively, with 15 bases between them. CDR3 amino acids: CATKTDRANTGELFF. The CDR3 region has the DNA TGTGCCACCAAGACCGACAGAGCGAACACCGGGGAGCTGTTTTTT.

This chain links TRBV5-4 with TRBJ1-5; D unresolved. The CDR3 has 13 amino acids. Deletions cut 5 bases from V and 7 bases from J, with 13 bases between. Germline V CDR1 and CDR2: SGHNT, YYREEE (reference sequence). CDR3 in amino acids: CASSDGSGQPQHF. CDR3 bases: TGTGCCAGCAGTGACGGTAGTGGGCAGCCCCAGCATTTT.

This rearrangement joins TRBV19 to TRBJ2-3; perhaps D is TRBD1 or TRBD2 (7 bases each). V lost 10 bases, J lost 3 bases, and 20 bases lay in between. The germline gives CDR1 LNHDA, CDR2 SQIVND (reference sequence). This CDR3 is 15 amino acids long. The CDR3 sequence: CATRGGRVLTDTQYF. CDR3 coding DNA: TGTGCCACCAGGGGGGGACGCGTTTTAACAGATACGCAGTATTTT.

The rearrangement uses TRBV7-2 and TRBJ1-3; tentative D call: TRBD1 (5 bases). Germline V gene lookup returns CDR1 SGHTA and CDR2 FQGNSA. The CDR3 length is 15 residues. V was shortened by 6 bases and J by 0 bases, with 12 bases between the two germline ends. CDR3 region: CASSRDRNSGNTIYF. The CDR3 coding sequence is TGTGCCAGCAGTCGCGACAGAAACTCTGGAAACACCATATATTTT.